Below are 9 T cell receptor beta chains sequenced from a single sample in a study of T-cell reconstitution after alpha-beta-depleted transplantation in children (dated by TCRdb to the mid-2010s). Overall study outcomes, separate from this receptor: The frequencies of hyperexpanded clones fell over the following months, and after one year, T-cell counts and TCRbeta diversity were mostly attributed to newly produced T cells.

What this sample's treatment or condition label stands for: allogeneic hematopoietic cell transplantation with graft depleted of TCRalphabeta T cells and CD19 B cells. These receptors have no known antigen. The method behind the library was PCR. The sequencer listed for this sample is Illumina HiSeq 2500. TCR library preparation used molecular barcoding, with unique molecular identifiers applied to normalize quantification of the TCRbeta repertoire. TCRdb reran the public reads through fastp at Q25 and MiXCR, keeping productive beta chains. Every CDR3 protein is listed once, alongside the most common genes and DNA of its rows. This sample is represented by about 300,000 distinct CDR3 sequences; 7.5% to 9% of them were singletons. The ten largest make up about 8.2% of the sample. The sequences come from peripheral blood, collected 360 days after TCRalphabeta/CD19-depleted stem cell transplant. The receptors were sampled from a female patient under 10 years old who had a stem cell transplant for Fanconi anemia, so the T cells may come from the graft donor.

This clonotype was found a few times. V and J are TRBV28 and TRBJ2-3, with a possible D match to TRBD1 (5 bases). The V gene lost 1 base and the J gene lost 1 base, with 21 bases spanning the gap. The CDR3 totals 19 residues. Germline V gene lookup returns CDR1 MDHEN and CDR2 SYDVKM. The DNA of the CDR3 is TGTGCCAGCAGTTTATTGTCGCCAGGGTCTGGAAGGGGCACAGATACGCAGTATTTT. Its translation: CASSLLSPGSGRGTDTQYF.

Concerning this clonotype itself: One junction end disagrees with the germline gene, perhaps due to a read error. V is TRBV7-2 and J is TRBJ2-7; possible D gene TRBD2, 7 bases. Germline V gene sequence: CDR1 SGHTA, CDR2 FQGNSA. The length of the CDR3 is 14 residues. CDR3 nucleotide sequence: TGTGCCAGCATCTTAGGGGGGGATCTACGGGAGCAGTACTTC. This translates into CASILGGDLREQYF.

V gene TRBV24-1 combines with J gene TRBJ2-1, with D possibly matching TRBD2 (6 bases). Germline V gives CDR1 KGHDR, CDR2 SFDVKD. CDR3 size: 16 residues. V dropped 0 bases and J dropped 0 bases, with 8 bases sitting between them. CDR3 sequence reads: CATSDLARGSYNEQFF. Written as DNA, the CDR3 is TGTGCCACCAGTGATTTGGCGCGGGGCTCCTACAATGAGCAGTTCTTC.

The chain carries TRBV28 and TRBJ2-3; TRBD2 agrees at 7 bases. CDR3 length: 16 residues. Germline V CDR1 and CDR2: MDHEN, SYDVKM. V trimming: 2 bases; J trimming: 0 bases; junction bases outside the gene matches: 5. This chain's CDR3 is CASSLSGETSTDTQYF. CDR3 nucleotides: TGTGCCAGCAGTTTAAGCGGGGAGACTAGCACAGATACGCAGTATTTT.

The gene calls are TRBV4-2 and TRBJ1-1; 10 nucleotides match TRBD1. The CDR3 covers 15 residues. J lost 1 base, V lost 4 bases, and 3 bases had no gene match. Germline CDR1 is LGHNA and CDR2 is YNFKEQ. In DNA, the CDR3 is TGTGCCAGCAGCCTCCGGGACAGGGGGAACACTGAAGCTTTCTTT. It codes for CASSLRDRGNTEAFF.

The rearrangement joins TRBV28 to TRBJ2-6; 13 nucleotides agree with TRBD2. V lost 5 bases to trimming and J lost 4 bases; unmatched junction nucleotides: 11. This CDR3 is built from 19 residues. Germline CDR1 MDHEN, CDR2 SYDVKM. The CDR3: CASSPWTSGRNSGANVLTF. As DNA, the CDR3 is TGTGCCAGCAGTCCATGGACTAGCGGGAGAAATTCGGGGGCCAACGTCCTGACTTTC.

This clonotype has only a few counts. The chain uses TRBV25-1 and TRBJ2-3; D is unresolved. Germline values: CDR1 MGHDK, CDR2 SYGVNS. V gave up 4 bases and J gave up 15 bases, with 14 bases separating them. This CDR3 spans 11 amino acids. DNA of the CDR3: TGTGCCAGCAGTGCCAGTGCCTCGACCTATTTT. Protein product: CASSASASTYF.

At least ten counts were recorded for this clonotype. This chain joins TRBV27 and TRBJ1-3; D perhaps matches TRBD1 (5 bases). Germline CDR1 reads MNHEY; CDR2 reads SMNVEV (reference sequence). The CDR3 runs 14 residues. V was clipped by 5 bases and J by 3 bases, with 11 bases between them. The CDR3 reads CASSTTGGGNTIYF. As DNA, the CDR3 is TGTGCCAGCAGTACCACAGGAGGTGGAAACACCATATATTTT.

This chain links TRBV20-1 with TRBJ1-3, with D unclear. V dropped 2 bases and J dropped 0 bases, with 8 bases sitting between them. Germline assignment: CDR1 DFQATT and CDR2 SNEGSKA (reference sequence). The CDR3 totals 14 residues. Here the CDR3 reads CSARRSSSGNTIYF. The DNA for the CDR3 is TGCAGTGCTAGAAGAAGTAGCTCTGGAAACACCATATATTTT.